The T cell receptor beta chain under discussion was sequenced for a study of shared clonotypes between healthy human individuals (TCRdb year 2020). In terms of the full investigation: The cohort included a few men and two women between 18 and 49 years of age. Per donor, three plates each were used for CD4 naive and CD4 memory, two for CD8 naive, and one for CD8 memory. To estimate repertoire size and how much clonotypes are shared between individuals, the study performed deep sequencing of blood TCR repertoires from five healthy adults. Different laboratories and diverse techniques were used to prepare libraries and sequence TCR repertoires, to increase sequencing depth and limit assay-specific biases. Leukapheresis yielded between about 0.94 and 9.5 billion PBMCs per donor. The paper's findings and limits, for the study overall: Sampling was restricted to blood, and TCR repertoires in tissue are likely to differ from TCR repertoires in blood. Because the study included a small number of donors, the genetic and exposure-history diversity represented was limited. Clonotypes shared by all four sorted-subset donors showed higher generation probabilities than non-shared clonotypes. Incomplete sequencing was indicated by rarefaction of sorted-subset datasets, despite the large sequencing depth. Pairwise subsampling indicated that sequencing depth was expected to affect the degree of clonotype sharing among donors. Larger estimated clonotype richness was generally found for naive subsets than for memory subsets. When a few donors were compared, the shared fraction of clonotypes was about 5% for naive CD4, around 3.6% for naive CD8, about 2.5% for memory CD4, and 0.3% to 0.5% for memory CD8.

A remark on this clone: The antigen it recognizes is unknown. No much larger clone exists at a distance of one base, and base qualities are not known.

The donors were healthy, HIV-negative adults who had no recently reported acute infections or vaccinations. Only Caucasian adults living in Nashville, Tennessee, USA were represented among the donors. Magnetic negative selection was used to enrich CD4+ T cells, after which naive cells were positively selected on CD45RA and the negative fraction became the memory subset. Blood was obtained by leukapheresis, after which PBMCs were separated by Ficoll-Histopaque density gradient centrifugation and cryopreserved in liquid nitrogen vapor phase. Analytical flow cytometry was used to check the purity and quantity of each magnetically sorted T cell population. Genomic DNA was isolated from each sorted fraction and quantified by UV absorbance on a Nanodrop 2000c. The CDR1 and CDR2 encoded by the germline V gene are SGHTA and FQGNSA. The CDR3 has 13 amino acids, counting the end cysteine and phenylalanine. Just CDR3 DNA is preserved here, 39 bases in frame from base 1. V sheds 2 bases and J sheds 4 bases, leaving 7 bases between their ends.

Using the deep immunoSEQ assay, TCR CDR3 regions were amplified from genomic DNA by multiplex PCR. For each cell subset, the extracted genomic DNA was distributed evenly across all wells of several immunoSEQ 96-well plates, and each plate served as one replicate. Each replicate PCR for sorted subsets received 150 to 250 ng genomic DNA, equal to 30,000 or so T cell genomes. Purified libraries were measured with a Qubit 3.0 fluorometer, size-checked on a Bioanalyzer 2100, and measured again with the KAPA Library Quantification kit. Each immunoSEQ 96-well plate was sequenced on its own single-read 150-cycle Illumina NextSeq 550 flow cell. On the authors' methods: Because only junctional sequences without quality scores were contained in the immunoSEQ output, filtering matching that applied to full-length reads could not be performed. Sequences were annotated with PyIR, a Python wrapper for IgBLAST v1.9, using IMGT germline references to assign V/J genes and CDR3. Reads were removed for weak V/J assignments (E-value above 1e-6), missing CDR3, stop codons, out-of-frame junctions, or ambiguous translated residues. V3J clonotypes were defined by identical inferred V gene, J gene, and CDR3 amino acid sequence. Percentage overlap between repertoires was computed as shared unique clonotypes divided by the size of the smaller repertoire. Richness of each repertoire was evaluated using RTK rarefaction, the Chao1 estimator, and Recon v2.1 estimates of unobserved clonotypes. For all TCRbeta clonotypes obtained by the gDNA method from a few donors, generation probabilities were computed with OLGA. TCRdb retrieved this table from immuneACCESS and kept in-frame rearrangements only. Not all clones are present; in checked studies, unresolved V genes account for under half, and no reason is known for the remainder. The DNA was the basis for D and trimming; V, J and clone size are from that table. The sample has over a million clones on record, approximately 98.5% of them singletons. The ten largest clones add up to around 0.38% of the sample.

The TCR comes from a man aged 30 to 45 in good health. The chain couples TRBV7-2 to TRBJ2-3; a weak D assignment points to TRBD1 (5 bases agree). Sequencing input: naive CD4+ T cells sorted from blood. Per the publication, the cell subset or site label means: CD45RA+ positively selected. The CDR3 has the sequence CASSLQGSDTQYF. In nucleotides, the sequence is TGTGCCAGCAGCTTACAGGGATCAGATACGCAGTATTTT.